This T cell receptor (beta chain) was sequenced during a study of cytomegalovirus exposure and HLA in healthy donors. Study in general: Samples from HLA-typed donors yielded about 85 million unique TCRs in an early data release.

The count of this clone is one. Antigen specificity is unknown. PCR involved 60 Vbeta and 13 Jbeta primers. Produced via immunoSEQ multiplex PCR; TCRdb's table is partial and in-frame only. The sample carries 75,000 to 80,000 clones, 65% to 80% recorded once. The germline V gene has CDR1 MNHEY and CDR2 SMNVEV (reference sequence). Trimming shortened V by 2 bases and J by 10 bases, and 12 bases separated the two germline ends. This CDR3 region has 14 residues. Study observations and caveats: Among TCR beta chains, those listed as cytomegalovirus-associated numbered about 150. It was reported that the classifier diagnosed cytomegalovirus status with high specificity and sensitivity in both the original and validation cohorts. The number of N-insertions in an Asian-associated ancestry cluster was reportedly below the roughly 660-donor mean in a later analysis.

The sample comprised PBMCs. The sequence was collected from a male donor in good health and CMV-seropositive. The chain combines TRBV27 with TRBJ1-6, with D uncertain. The CDR3 is CASSLAGTVSPLHF. CDR3 bases: TGTGCCAGCAGTTTAGCGGGTACGGTATCACCCCTCCACTTT.